The 25 T cell receptor beta chains given below trace back to one sample, sequenced in a study of T cells expressing NK-cell markers. TCRdb reprocessed the 5' RACE reads, keeping one entry per CDR3 protein, no DNA. The sample's table shows 440,000 or so distinct CDR3 sequences. The sample consisted of blood T cells: a sorted CD56 or NKG2C T cell subset, CD4+ or CD8+ T cells, or bulk PBMC T cells (not recorded which). Receptors originate from a woman between 18 and 75 years old in good health.

The V gene is TRBV11-2, the J gene TRBJ2-3; as DNA is missing, the TRBD2 call by TCRdb cannot be tested. Germline V gene lookup returns CDR1 SGHAT and CDR2 FQNNGV. This CDR3 spans 16 amino acids. The CDR3 loop is CASSLRASGVTDTQYF.

The chain combines TRBV7-2 with TRBJ2-4; TCRdb's assignment of TRBD2 cannot be checked, as there is no DNA. In germline, CDR1 is SGHTA, CDR2 FQGNSA. This CDR3 contains 15 residues. CDR3 residues: CASSSRLAIQTLQYF.

This chain connects TRBV20-1 to TRBJ1-5; TCRdb calls TRBD1, which cannot be checked without DNA. Per the germline V gene, CDR1 is DFQATT and CDR2 is SNEGSKA (reference sequence). CDR3 length: 14 amino acids. The CDR3 here is CSARVGTVTQPQHF.

The V and J genes are TRBV12-3 or TRBV12-4 and TRBJ1-5; TCRdb gives TRBD1 as the D gene, but with no DNA this cannot be confirmed. CDR3 length equals 15 residues. This CDR3 is CASSRDRTSNQPQHF.

V gene TRBV18 combines with J gene TRBJ1-2; TCRdb outputs TRBD1, but without DNA this stays unchecked. The CDR3 contains 14 residues. Germline CDR1 KGHSH, CDR2 LQKENI. CDR3: CASSSSGAFRGYTF.

The V call is TRBV3-1, the J call TRBJ2-3; the TRBD1 assignment by TCRdb is unverifiable without DNA. The CDR3 contains 15 residues. CDR1 is LGHDT, CDR2 YNNKEL, per germline (reference sequence). CDR3 amino acids: CASSPRDRVSDTQYF.

V and J are TRBV20-1 and TRBJ2-3; lacking DNA, the TRBD1 call made by TCRdb goes unchecked. Germline V gene data show CDR1 as DFQATT and CDR2 as SNEGSKA (reference sequence). This CDR3 has 13 amino acids. CDR3 residues: CSASPGNTDTQYF.

The chain joins TRBV9 to TRBJ2-7; TCRdb picks TRBD1, but there is no DNA to check that call. Germline CDR1 is SGDLS and CDR2 is YYNGEE. CDR3 size: 16 residues. The CDR3 spells CASSAQYRAGSYEQYF.

The chain carries TRBV12-3 or TRBV12-4 and TRBJ2-7; absent DNA, TCRdb's TRBD2 call cannot be checked. This CDR3 is 13 amino acids long. The CDR3 reads CASGPGTGYEQYF.

This rearrangement joins TRBV7-2 to TRBJ2-1. The length of the CDR3 is 11 residues. Germline V gene data show CDR1 as SGHTA and CDR2 as FQGNSA. The CDR3 sequence is CASSSTTFQFF.

The CDR3 sequence is CANGRAPGNTEAFF. The chain has TRBV5-4 and TRBJ1-1. CDR3 length equals 14 residues. Germline CDR1 and CDR2: SGHNT and YYREEE (reference sequence).

The chain is built from TRBV10-3 and TRBJ2-2; TCRdb designates TRBD1, a call that cannot be tested without DNA. CDR3 size: 13 residues. Germline CDR1 ENHRY, CDR2 SYGVKD. CDR3 sequence reads: CAISESVPGELFF.

The chain uses TRBV12-3 or TRBV12-4 and TRBJ2-2; TCRdb picks TRBD2, but there is no DNA to check that call. CDR3 length: 15 amino acids. CDR3: CASTVDGTPTGELFF.

The chain uses TRBV5-8 and TRBJ2-2. CDR1 and CDR2 from the germline V gene are SGHTS and YDEGEE. This CDR3 comprises 16 residues. This CDR3 is CASSRSRNRGTGELFF. Filled out from reference TRBV5-8 and TRBJ2-2, the complete variable domain reads EAGVTQSPTHLIKTRGQQATLRCSPISGHTSVYWYQQALGLGLQFLLWYDEGEERNRGNFPPRFSGRQFPNYSSELNVNALELEDSALYLCASSRSRNRGTGELFFGEGSRLTVL.

This sequence joins TRBV4-3 and TRBJ2-1; the TCRdb D gene call, TRBD1, has no DNA to confirm it. Per germline, CDR1 LGHNA and CDR2 YSLEER. CDR3 length equals 18 residues. The chain's CDR3 is CASSQRHTGVSSYNEQFF.

This sequence joins TRBV6-1 and TRBJ1-6; the TCRdb call, TRBD1, lacks DNA for checking. Per germline, CDR1 MNHNS and CDR2 SASEGT. The CDR3 has 16 amino acids. The CDR3 protein is CASRKQAFSYNSPLHF.

The chain carries TRBV7-9 and TRBJ2-7; TCRdb gives TRBD2 as the D gene, but with no DNA this cannot be confirmed. Germline CDR1 is SEHNR and CDR2 is FQNEAQ (reference sequence). This CDR3 contains 16 residues. The CDR3 here is CASSPRTSGSVYEQYF.

V usage is TRBV4-3 and J usage is TRBJ1-4. The CDR3 contains 14 residues. Looked up from germline, CDR1 is LGHNA and CDR2 is YSLEER. Here the CDR3 reads CASSQGRLNEKLFF.

The V gene is TRBV10-3, the J gene TRBJ1-5. The CDR3 spans 14 residues. Per the germline V gene, CDR1 is ENHRY and CDR2 is SYGVKD. The CDR3 sequence is CAISARGGNQPQHF.

CDR3 sequence reads: CASSSPTGSDYGYTF. V and J are TRBV6-5 and TRBJ1-2; TCRdb's D gene call, TRBD1, goes unchecked for lack of DNA. Germline values: CDR1 MNHEY, CDR2 SVGAGI. The CDR3 spans 15 residues.

This rearrangement joins TRBV12-3 or TRBV12-4 to TRBJ2-7; absent DNA, TCRdb's TRBD2 call cannot be checked. The CDR3 consists of 13 residues. This CDR3 reads CASSFFGGGEQYF.

The rearrangement joins TRBV9 to TRBJ1-1. The CDR3 totals 14 residues. Germline-derived CDR1 and CDR2 are SGDLS and YYNGEE. This CDR3 is CASSPQGPNTEAFF.

The CDR3 loop reads CASRPRGGEGEQYF. V gene TRBV27 combines with J gene TRBJ2-7; TCRdb names TRBD1, which stays unverified in the absence of DNA. The CDR3 loop spans 14 amino acids. The V gene's germline CDR1 is MNHEY and CDR2 SMNVEV (reference sequence).

The chain couples TRBV18 to TRBJ2-7. CDR3 length: 14 residues. Germline CDR1 reads KGHSH; CDR2 reads LQKENI. CDR3 loop: CASSNTTGPYEQYF.

The rearrangement joins TRBV28 to TRBJ2-7; TCRdb selects TRBD2, and the lack of DNA leaves this call unchecked. Germline assignment: CDR1 MDHEN and CDR2 SYDVKM. The CDR3 has 17 residues. The CDR3 here is CASSFGLAGGPSSEQYF.